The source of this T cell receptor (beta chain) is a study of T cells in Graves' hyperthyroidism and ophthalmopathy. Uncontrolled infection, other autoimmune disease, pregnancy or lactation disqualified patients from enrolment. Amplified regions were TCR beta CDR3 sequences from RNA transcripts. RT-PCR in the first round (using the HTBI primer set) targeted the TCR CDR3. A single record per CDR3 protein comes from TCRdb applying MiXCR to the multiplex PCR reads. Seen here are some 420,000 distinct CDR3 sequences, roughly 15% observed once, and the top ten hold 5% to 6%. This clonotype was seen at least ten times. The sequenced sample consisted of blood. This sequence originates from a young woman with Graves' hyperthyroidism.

As DNA, the CDR3 is TGTGCCAGCTCACCATTACAGCGGGGCCTCCACTACGAGCAGTACTTC. Translating it yields CASSPLQRGLHYEQYF. The rearrangement uses TRBV18 and TRBJ2-7, with 7 bases fitting TRBD2. This CDR3 contains 16 residues. V lost 2 bases to trimming and J lost 3 bases; unmatched junction nucleotides: 10. Germline assignment: CDR1 KGHSH and CDR2 LQKENI.